These 6 T cell receptor beta chains were sequenced from one sample in a study of OX40 agonist ivuxolimab in advanced cancers. The assay was immunoSEQ multiplex PCR, and TCRdb's table has in-frame clones only and misses some. The sample consists of 55,000 to 75,000 clones, approximately 91% of them appearing once. Source: CD4+ or CD8+ T cells sorted from blood, taken in a trial of the OX40 agonist ivuxolimab. All receptors come from an adult with an advanced solid tumor such as melanoma, head and neck, liver or kidney cancer.

This sequence joins TRBV7-8 and TRBJ2-5, with D unresolved. The germline V gene encodes CDR1 SGHVS and CDR2 FQNEAQ. The CDR3 sequence is 12 residues long. V gave up 3 bases and J gave up 5 bases, with 7 bases separating them. Written as DNA, the CDR3 is TGTGCCAGCAGCTTTTTCAGCGAGACCCAGTACTTC. Encoded protein: CASSFFSETQYF.

This clone was detected once. This chain connects TRBV28 to TRBJ2-1, with D possibly being TRBD2 (6 bases). The V gene's germline CDR1 is MDHEN and CDR2 SYDVKM. CDR3 length: 14 residues. V was trimmed by 5 bases and J by 1 base, leaving 9 bases between them. CDR3 residues: CASSPGVSYNEQFF. In DNA, the CDR3 is TGTGCCAGCAGTCCGGGGGTTTCCTACAATGAGCAGTTCTTC.

The chain carries TRBV28 and TRBJ2-3; D remains ambiguous. The V end lost 4 bases, the J end lost 0 bases, and 11 bases lay between the germline ends. Per the germline V gene, CDR1 is MDHEN and CDR2 is SYDVKM. The CDR3 covers 15 residues. CDR3 residues: CASSSVSGSTDTQYF. For the CDR3, the DNA is TGTGCCAGCAGTTCGGTTTCCGGGAGCACAGATACGCAGTATTTT.

The rearrangement uses TRBV9 and TRBJ2-2; a possible D gene is TRBD1 (5 bases). The CDR3 runs 17 residues. V was shortened by 4 bases and J by 1 base, with 17 bases between the two germline ends. Germline CDR1 reads SGDLS; CDR2 reads YYNGEE. The CDR3 spells CASSTRFGRENTGELFF. DNA of the CDR3: TGTGCCAGCAGCACCCGATTTGGCAGGGAGAACACCGGGGAGCTGTTTTTT.

Notes on this clone: The junction does not match germline at one end; this may be a read error. This chain connects TRBV2 to TRBJ2-5; 14 bases agree with TRBD2. The CDR3 has 15 amino acids. Germline V CDR1 and CDR2: SNHLY, FYNNEI. CDR3 loop: CASTPPGLAGETRYF. In DNA, the CDR3 is TGTGCCAGCACTCCTCCGGGACTAGCGGGGGAGACCCGGTACTTC.

The CDR3 region has the DNA TGTGCCAGGACCCCGAGGGGCTACAATGAGCAGTTCTTC. Residues: CARTPRGYNEQFF. The gene calls are TRBV5-8 and TRBJ2-1; tentatively, D is TRBD1 or TRBD2 (5 bases each). Trimming cost V 8 bases and J 3 bases, with 12 bases left between them. Germline CDR1 is SGHTS and CDR2 is YDEGEE. The CDR3 consists of 13 residues.